This record covers a single T cell receptor beta chain. Its antigen is still unknown. Base-call qualities are not available, and no considerably larger clone is one nucleotide away. TCR beta libraries were generated from genomic DNA with the immunoSEQ kit, following the manufacturer's recommendations. To prepare the libraries, a first multiplex PCR with proprietary primers was run, followed by a second PCR that added unique barcodes, and a bead cleanup was done after each round. A positive control reaction and a negative control reaction, both provided in the kit, were run with every batch of samples. The final libraries were assessed on an Agilent 4200 TapeStation D1000 ScreenTape, pooled by volume, and quantified by qPCR. Sequencing ran on an Illumina NextSeq500 with a MidOutput 150-cycle cartridge, using 156 Read1 and 15 Index1 cycles with kit custom primers. The pooled library was loaded at approximately 1 pM, with a 20% PhiX control spiked in. Per the original workflow: Vendor-processed data were analyzed in R, and a clonotype was defined as all T cells sharing the same CDR3 nucleotide sequence. For clone abundance analyses, frequencies were normalized to the 10,000 most abundant clones per sample. Public T cell clones, averaging fewer than five per sample, were removed before analysis. The dominant motif analysis was done with ImmunoMap using the PAM10 matrix, a gap penalty of 30, and a homology threshold of 0.3, and motifs with a cumulative frequency of at least 0.01 were considered dominant. Tumor-enriched clonotypes and baseline blood-enriched clonotypes were defined as those with an abundance difference of at least 32-fold between compartments. Tumor-blood repertoire similarity was measured with the Baroni-Urbani and Buser coefficient, and groups were compared using two-tailed Wilcoxon tests in R. Drawn from immuneACCESS, this table holds only the in-frame rearrangements with V and J called that TCRdb kept. Clones are partly lost; checked studies trace under half to an unresolved V gene and leave the rest unexplained. The DNA gave D and trimming, while V, J and clone size come from that table. This sample has 20,000 or so clones in its table, and 40% to 55% of those were observed once. Jointly, the top ten make up roughly 17% of the sample.

Read against the paper, the sample's time point label means: tumor resected at nephrectomy. The treatment or condition label corresponds to: 15 Gy SBRT to primary tumor, nephrectomy 4 weeks later. Samples were obtained from a clinical trial, in which 15 Gy stereotactic body radiation therapy was delivered to primary renal cell carcinomas and nephrectomy was performed 4 weeks later. Every patient had renal cell carcinoma of clear cell pathology. The tumors were dissociated mechanically, digested with collagenase/hyaluronidase at 37 degrees C, processed in gentleMACS C tubes, and kept in liquid nitrogen. Genomic DNA for TCR sequencing was prepared using the QIAamp DNA Blood Mini Kit (Qiagen). Only samples passing all quality control checks were included in the analyses. These data come from a study of radiation and T cells in renal cell carcinoma (TCRdb year 2020). With regard to the full study: A total of 50 to 60 samples underwent TCR beta sequencing, made up of approximately 26 tumors and some 27 peripheral blood samples. Across all 50 or so samples, 4,000,000 or so unique CDR3 nucleotide sequences encoding 2,658,974 unique CDR3 amino acid sequences were identified.

According to the germline V gene (reference sequence), CDR1 reads SGHNT and CDR2 reads YYREEE. Trimming accounts for 4 bases at V and 9 bases at J, while the number of junction bases matched to no gene is 11. The cysteine opens and the phenylalanine closes a CDR3 of 15 amino acids. Just CDR3 DNA is preserved here, 45 bases in frame from base 1. What the authors observed across the whole study: Top tumor clonotypes rose in blood from baseline to 2 weeks post-radiation, then contracted by 4 weeks, suggesting transient expansion of tumor-resident clones. No pretreatment tumor biopsies were available, so the baseline intratumoral presence of clonotypes could not be determined. Compared with control tumors, irradiated tumors had a greater number of dominant CDR3 motifs, and these motifs made up a bigger portion of the repertoire. Compared with controls, irradiated tumors had higher TCR clonality, as the top 100 clonotypes made up an average of around 50% of the repertoire, versus about 40% in nephrectomy-only tumors. Only small tumor regions of roughly 1 g were available, so intratumoral heterogeneity was not captured. With a single-armed trial design, the study had no way to address how radiation dose or scheduling affects the TCR repertoire.

This material consisted of tumor tissue, taken from a patient whose treatment included radiotherapy and nephrectomy. The sequence joins TRBV5-4 to TRBJ2-1, with 9 bases matching TRBD1. This TCR was sampled from a woman between 50 and 59 years old with renal cell carcinoma. The DNA sequence reads TGTGCCAGCAGCCTCCGGGACAGGGATGGAGGTGAGCAGTTCTTC. Its coded protein is CASSLRDRDGGEQFF.